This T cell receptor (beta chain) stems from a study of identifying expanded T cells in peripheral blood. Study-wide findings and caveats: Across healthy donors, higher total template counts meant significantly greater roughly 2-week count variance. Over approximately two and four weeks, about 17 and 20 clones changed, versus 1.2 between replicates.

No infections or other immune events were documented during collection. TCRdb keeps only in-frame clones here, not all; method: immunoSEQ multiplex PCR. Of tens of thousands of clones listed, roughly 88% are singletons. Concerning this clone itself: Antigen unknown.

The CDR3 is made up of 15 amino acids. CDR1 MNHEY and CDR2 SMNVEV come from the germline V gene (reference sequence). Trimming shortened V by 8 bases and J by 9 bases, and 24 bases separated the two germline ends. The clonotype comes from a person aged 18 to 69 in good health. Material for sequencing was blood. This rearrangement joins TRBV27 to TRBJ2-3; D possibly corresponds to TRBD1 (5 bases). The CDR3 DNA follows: TGTGCCAGCGGACAAGACTCCCTTGGGGATCGGACGCAGTATTTT. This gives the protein CASGQDSLGDRTQYF.